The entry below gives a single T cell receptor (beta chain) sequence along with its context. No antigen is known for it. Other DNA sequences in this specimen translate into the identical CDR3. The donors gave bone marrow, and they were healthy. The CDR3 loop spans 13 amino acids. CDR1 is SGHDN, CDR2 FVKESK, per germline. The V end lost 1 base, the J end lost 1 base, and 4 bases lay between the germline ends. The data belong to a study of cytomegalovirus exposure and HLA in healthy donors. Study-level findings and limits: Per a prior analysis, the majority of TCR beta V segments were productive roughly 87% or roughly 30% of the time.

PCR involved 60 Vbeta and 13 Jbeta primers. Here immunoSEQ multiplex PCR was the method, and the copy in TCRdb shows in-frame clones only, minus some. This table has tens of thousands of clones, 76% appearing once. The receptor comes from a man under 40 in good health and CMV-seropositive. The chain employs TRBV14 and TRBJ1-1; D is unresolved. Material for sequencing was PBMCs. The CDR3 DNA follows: TGTGCCAGCAGCCAAGGGCAGAACACTGAAGCTTTCTTT. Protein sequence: CASSQGQNTEAFF.